This T cell receptor beta chain came from a study of shared clonotypes between healthy human individuals. Study-level findings and limits: Rarefaction revealed incomplete sorted-subset sequencing despite large depth.

Profiled with immunoSEQ multiplex PCR; TCRdb holds only in-frame clones, not every one. Seen here are under 2,500,000 clones, approximately 95% observed once, and the top ten hold over 0.1%. Remarks on this clone: As yet, its antigen is unknown.

What was sequenced was naive CD4+ T cells sorted from blood. Noted subset: CD45RA+ positively selected. This clonotype was obtained from a man aged 18 to 30 in good health.

In nucleotides, the CDR3 is TGCGCCAGCAGCTCGCCTTTTCGCGGGGGGGCGAATCAAGAGACCCAGTACTTC. This translates into CASSSPFRGGANQETQYF. The chain joins TRBV5-1 to TRBJ2-5; 9 bases are a match to TRBD2. J lost 2 bases, V lost 3 bases, and 14 bases had no gene match. The germline V gene encodes CDR1 SGHRS and CDR2 YFSETQ. There are 18 residues in the CDR3. The variable domain in full, with the rest retrieved from reference TRBV5-1 and TRBJ2-5, is KAGVTQTPRYLIKTRGQQVTLSCSPISGHRSVSWYQQTPGQGLQFLFEYFSETQRNKGNFPGRFSGRQFSNSRSEMNVSTLELGDSALYLCASSSPFRGGANQETQYFGPGTRLLVL.